This T cell receptor (beta chain) was documented in a study of T cell responses to AZD1222 COVID-19 vaccine. The method was immunoSEQ multiplex PCR; TCRdb's version includes in-frame clones alone and lacks a portion of them. The sample holds some 130,000 clones, 75% to 90% seen once. The CDR3 length is 15 residues. The germline CDR1 and CDR2 sequences are LNHNV and YYDKDF (reference sequence). V lost 1 base and J lost 2; bases outside the gene matches: 5. The source of this sequence is an adult in good health. J is TRBJ2-7 and V is TRBV15; 7 bases are a match to TRBD1. Sequencing was performed on peripheral blood, taken on day 0 of AZD1222 vaccination. CDR3 in amino acids: CATSRGGQQTYEQYF. CDR3 nucleotides: TGTGCCACCAGCAGAGGGGGACAGCAGACCTACGAGCAGTACTTC.